These T cell receptor beta chains were read from a single sample in a study of blood T cells in healthy people across ages. Each CDR3 protein gets one entry after TCRdb re-called the 5' RACE reads with MiXCR. The sample holds under 750,000 distinct CDR3 sequences; roughly 43% are singletons and the top ten take around 23%. The specimen sequenced was blood. The source of these receptors is a man of 80 years or more in good health. CDR3s leave out the opening cysteine and the closing phenylalanine or tryptophan. A D gene is named only where the DNA matches it firmly.

12 | TRBJ2-1 | . | TRBV5-1 | ASSLALGSNEQF
10 | . | TRBD1 | TRBV20-1 | SARDRGYEQY
13 | . | TRBD2 | TRBV20-1 | SARDGRGSQETQY
11 | TRBJ2-7 | TRBD1 | TRBV29-1 | SVLTGGSYEQY
15 | TRBJ2-3 | . | TRBV27 | ASPRIPQEGTTDTQY
14 | TRBJ2-3 | TRBD2 | TRBV10-3 | AISPTGTSDTDTQY
17 | TRBJ2-1 | . | TRBV4-2 | ASSQEYWLGQGWGNEQF
12 | TRBJ1-3 | TRBD1 | TRBV20-1 | SARPTGIGNTIY
12 | TRBJ2-5 | . | TRBV5-1 | ASSLGQREETQY
9 | TRBJ2-5 | . | TRBV7-9 | ASSLRGPQY
11 | TRBJ2-1 | TRBD1 | TRBV20-1 | SARDRGFREQF
13 | TRBJ1-1 | . | TRBV5-1 | ASSPSPREDTEAF
14 | TRBJ2-5 | TRBD1 | TRBV20-1 | SARVWGQGLQETQY
13 | . | TRBD1 | TRBV29-1 | SVLGQGASQETQY
9 | TRBJ2-1 | . | TRBV20-1 | SAGSTNEQF
15 | TRBJ2-3 | . | TRBV20-1 | SAISISKDSSTDTQY
12 | TRBJ2-1 | . | TRBV7-9 | ASSLGDGYNEQF
12 | TRBJ2-3 | TRBD2 | TRBV29-1 | SVFGTSFTDTQY
12 | TRBJ1-6 | . | TRBV20-1 | SAATGTGNSPLH
12 | TRBJ2-1 | TRBD2 | TRBV6-2/TRBV6-3 | ASQHSGGAIQQF
9 | TRBJ2-4 | . | TRBV20-1 | SARPGDIQY
12 | TRBJ2-3 | TRBD1 | TRBV12-3/TRBV12-4 | ASSLATGADTQY
11 | TRBJ1-5 | . | TRBV29-1 | SVLKGQGQPQH
11 | TRBJ2-7 | TRBD1 | TRBV2 | ASERDSAYEQY
11 | TRBJ2-5 | . | TRBV7-2 | ASSVLGSETQY
12 | TRBJ2-3 | . | TRBV10-3 | AISASVGRDTQY
13 | TRBJ2-2 | TRBD1 | TRBV5-5 | ASRPGTGSTGELF
11 | TRBJ1-2 | . | TRBV29-1 | SVEPGNNYGYT
12 | TRBJ2-3 | TRBD2 | TRBV6-1 | ASRNRGGLDTQY
15 | TRBJ2-7 | TRBD1 | TRBV30 | AWSVTGTGASRYEQY
11 | TRBJ2-3 | TRBD2 | TRBV29-1 | SVVSGITDTQY
14 | TRBJ1-2 | . | TRBV3-1 | ASSQGLGADNYGYT
12 | TRBJ1-1 | . | TRBV7-9 | ASSPPVANTEAF
14 | TRBJ1-2 | TRBD1 | TRBV7-2 | ASSRSVGDRERGYT
13 | TRBJ2-4 | TRBD2 | TRBV20-1 | SAKPGLAAKNIQY
11 | TRBJ1-2 | TRBD1 | TRBV29-1 | SVVGQPNYGYT
15 | TRBJ2-3 | TRBD2 | TRBV2 | ASSEALTSGGRNTQY
13 | TRBJ1-6 | . | TRBV3-1 | ASSSWDSYNSPLH
10 | TRBJ2-7 | TRBD1 | TRBV29-1 | SVGDRESEQY
11 | TRBJ2-7 | . | TRBV7-6 | ASSLGSGYEQY
14 | TRBJ1-3 | TRBD1 | TRBV6-6 | ASSRAGGFGGNTIY
11 | TRBJ2-1 | . | TRBV12-3/TRBV12-4 | ASSALQGNEQF